This TCR beta chain comes out of a study of shared clonotypes between healthy human individuals. For the study at large: The composition of the donors was two women and a few men aged 18 to 49.

Naive CD8 isolation took CD45RO-negative cells positively selected for CCR7 and excluded terminally differentiated effector memory CD45RA+ cells. Every subset had its genomic DNA shared out evenly among several immunoSEQ plates. Data came from immunoSEQ multiplex PCR; TCRdb stores just in-frame clones and leaves some out. The repertoire has millions of clones, just over 90% of them found once; the top ten carry 1.5% to 2%. Germline-derived CDR1 and CDR2 are SEHNR and FQNEAQ (reference sequence). Trimming removed 5 bases at V and 3 bases at J, with 17 bases between. The CDR3 spans 16 residues. This chain connects TRBV7-9 to TRBJ2-1; D is unresolved. Sequencing input: naive CD8+ T cells from PBMCs. This TCR was recovered from a man aged 18 to 35 in good health. Some clones in this sample may be carry-over from other donors' samples. The CDR3, as DNA: TGTGCCAGCAGCCCACGCCAGGAGCCCCACTACAATGAGCAGTTCTTC. It encodes CASSPRQEPHYNEQFF.